This entry lists 25 T cell receptor beta chains sequenced from one sample in a study of cytomegalovirus exposure and HLA in healthy donors. Researchers ran the PCR with 60 Vbeta and 13 Jbeta primers. Assay: immunoSEQ multiplex PCR; the TCRdb copy retains only in-frame clones and omits some. The table shows 150,000 or so clones, with 78% occurring only once. The sample was PBMCs. These receptors were obtained from a man aged 35-49 years in good health and CMV-seropositive.

A word on this clone: With a far larger clone one base away, a read error is the likely cause. This sequence joins TRBV7-3 and TRBJ2-1, with TRBD1 matching over 9 bases. V dropped 5 bases and J dropped 6; count of bases not matched to a gene: 14. This CDR3 contains 17 residues. Germline V gene data show CDR1 as SGHTA and CDR2 as FQGTGA. CDR3 sequence reads: CASSPSAGTGLPNEQFF. In nucleotides, the CDR3 is TGTGCCAGCAGCCCAAGCGCCGGGACAGGGTTGCCCAATGAGCAGTTCTTC.

This clone was seen only once. V usage is TRBV29-1 and J usage is TRBJ2-1; TRBD2 is a possible D gene (5 bases). Trimming removed 2 bases from V and 0 bases from J, with 14 bases in between. The CDR3 is 16 residues long. Germline V gene sequence: CDR1 SQVTM, CDR2 ANQGSEA. The DNA of the CDR3 is TGCAGCGTTGAATCCGAGTTAGCGTCCTCCTACAATGAGCAGTTCTTC. Translation: CSVESELASSYNEQFF.

The chain links TRBV28 to TRBJ1-1; no definite D call. The CDR3 totals 15 residues. The germline V gene encodes CDR1 MDHEN and CDR2 SYDVKM. V dropped 3 bases and J dropped 1 base, with 12 bases sitting between them. Here the CDR3 reads CASSFPQHPNTEAFF. The CDR3 DNA is TGTGCCAGCAGTTTCCCTCAACACCCGAACACTGAAGCTTTCTTT.

V usage is TRBV28 and J usage is TRBJ1-2, with D maybe TRBD1 (5 bases). Germline CDR1 is MDHEN and CDR2 is SYDVKM. CDR3 size: 15 residues. Trimming removed 5 bases from V and 0 bases from J, with 13 bases in between. Here the CDR3 reads CASSIPTASNYGYTF. The CDR3 bases are TGTGCCAGCAGTATACCGACAGCCTCTAACTATGGCTACACCTTC.

CDR3 sequence: CASSLVGAGNTIYF. The CDR3, as DNA: TGTGCCAGCAGCTTGGTAGGGGCTGGAAACACCATATATTTT. V usage is TRBV5-4 and J usage is TRBJ1-3; possibly TRBD1 for D (5 bases). Trimming cost V 0 bases and J 2 bases, with 6 bases left between them. The germline V gene has CDR1 SGHNT and CDR2 YYREEE (reference sequence). There are 14 residues in the CDR3.

The chain carries TRBV7-9 and TRBJ2-7; perhaps TRBD1 as D (6 bases). Germline V gives CDR1 SEHNR, CDR2 FQNEAQ (reference sequence). V lost 5 bases and J lost 5, with 13 bases in between. The CDR3 is 13 amino acids. As DNA, the CDR3 is TGTGCCAGCAGCCCGAGGACAGAAGACGAGCAGTACTTC. The encoded protein is CASSPRTEDEQYF. The variable domain in full, with the rest retrieved from reference TRBV7-9 and TRBJ2-7, is DTGVSQNPRHKITKRGQNVTFRCDPISEHNRLYWYRQTLGQGPEFLTYFQNEAQLEKSRLLSDRFSAERPKGSFSTLEIQRTEQGDSAMYLCASSPRTEDEQYFGPGTRLTVT.

This clone was seen more than once but under ten times. This chain uses TRBV2 with TRBJ2-5; D might be TRBD1 (6 bases). CDR3 length: 14 residues. Germline lookup yields CDR1 SNHLY and CDR2 FYNNEI. Between the trimmed V and J ends, which lost 7 bases and 0 bases, there was a span of 12 bases. As DNA, the CDR3 is TGTGCCAGCAAACAGGGAGCCAACCAAGAGACCCAGTACTTC. Its translation: CASKQGANQETQYF.

Comment on this clone: Other nucleotide sequences from this sample produce the same CDR3. The chain has TRBV7-2 and TRBJ2-1; TRBD1 agrees at 7 bases. From germline, CDR1 is SGHTA and CDR2 FQGNSA. V dropped 5 bases and J dropped 7; count of bases not matched to a gene: 2. There are 12 residues in the CDR3. The CDR3 protein is CASSLTGNEQFF. CDR3 DNA: TGTGCCAGCAGCCTGACAGGGAATGAGCAGTTCTTC.

This rearrangement joins TRBV7-3 to TRBJ2-2; the match to TRBD2 covers 12 bases. V trimming: 5 bases; J trimming: 6 bases; junction bases outside the gene matches: 10. The germline CDR1 and CDR2 sequences are SGHTA and FQGTGA. CDR3 size: 17 residues. The CDR3 DNA reads TGTGCCAGCAGCGGGCCTTCTAGCGGGAGGGTTCCCGGGGAGCTGTTTTTT. Its translation is CASSGPSSGRVPGELFF.

V is TRBV7-9 and J is TRBJ1-2; D gene unclear. The CDR3 is made up of 13 amino acids. CDR1 SEHNR and CDR2 FQNEAQ come from the germline V gene (reference sequence). V lost 5 bases, J lost 5 bases, and 12 bases lay in between. The CDR3 loop is CASSRERTYGYTF. CDR3 DNA sequence: TGTGCCAGCAGCCGGGAGAGGACTTATGGCTACACCTTC.

CDR3 loop: CASRRGADYGYTF. The CDR3 DNA reads TGTGCCAGCAGGCGGGGGGCGGACTATGGCTACACCTTC. The chain joins TRBV6-5 to TRBJ1-2; possible D gene TRBD1, 6 bases. This CDR3 spans 13 amino acids. Trimming shortened V by 6 bases and J by 3 bases, and 11 bases separated the two germline ends. From germline, CDR1 is MNHEY and CDR2 SVGAGI.

The chain is built from TRBV29-1 and TRBJ2-1; 11 bases line up with TRBD1. This CDR3 comprises 14 residues. CDR1 and CDR2 (germline): SQVTM, ANQGSEA. CDR3 coding DNA: TGCAGTGGGGTCGGGACAGGGGGCTACAATGAGCAGTTCTTC. This gives the protein CSGVGTGGYNEQFF.

Only a few counts were recorded for this clone. The chain uses TRBV6-5 and TRBJ1-2; the D gene is possibly TRBD1 (5 bases). The V gene lost 8 bases and the J gene lost 4 bases, with 8 bases spanning the gap. This CDR3 has 11 amino acids. CDR1 is MNHEY, CDR2 SVGAGI, per germline. Here the CDR3 DNA reads TGTGCCAGCGGGGGGGGCTATGGCTACACCTTC. It yields the protein CASGGGYGYTF.

V and J are TRBV6-5 and TRBJ2-7; D possibly corresponds to TRBD1 (6 bases). CDR1 is MNHEY, CDR2 SVGAGI, per germline. There are 14 residues in the CDR3. Trimming took 4 bases from V and 2 from J, leaving 12 bases between them. Here the CDR3 DNA reads TGTGCCAGCAGTTCCCCGGGACAAACCTACGAGCAGTACTTC. Protein sequence: CASSSPGQTYEQYF.

The chain's CDR3 is CASSDGGGVETQYF. The CDR3 DNA reads as TGTGCCAGCAGTGATGGCGGGGGCGTTGAGACCCAGTACTTC. V and J are TRBV2 and TRBJ2-5, with D possibly TRBD2 on 7 matching bases. Germline V gene sequence: CDR1 SNHLY, CDR2 FYNNEI. V was trimmed by 3 bases and J by 5 bases, leaving 13 bases between them. The CDR3 runs to 14 residues.

V and J are TRBV6-1 and TRBJ1-5, with 8 bases matching TRBD1. The germline CDR1 and CDR2 sequences are MNHNS and SASEGT. Trimming cost V 6 bases and J 5 bases; bases outside gene matches: 3. The CDR3 spans 13 residues. This CDR3 is CASRGTGHQPQHF. CDR3 coding DNA: TGTGCCAGCAGGGGGACAGGACATCAGCCCCAGCATTTT.

The chain joins TRBV30 to TRBJ2-6; 8 nucleotides agree with TRBD1. The CDR3 sequence is 19 residues long. The germline V gene encodes CDR1 GTSNPN and CDR2 SVGIG (reference sequence). V lost 1 base and J lost 0; bases outside the gene matches: 11. The CDR3 loop is CAWSGDEWTGSSGANVLTF. DNA of the CDR3: TGTGCCTGGAGTGGGGACGAGTGGACAGGGAGCTCTGGGGCCAACGTCCTGACTTTC.

The count of this clone is one. The CDR3 loop reads CASSYSGTAEAFF. CDR3 nucleotides: TGTGCCAGCAGTTACTCGGGGACAGCTGAAGCTTTCTTT. This chain connects TRBV6-5 to TRBJ1-1; 7 bases are a match to TRBD1. J lost 6 bases, V lost 0 bases, and 1 base had no gene match. From germline, CDR1 is MNHEY and CDR2 SVGAGI. The CDR3 length is 13 residues.

The chain uses TRBV5-1 and TRBJ2-7; TRBD1 matches at 7 bases. The V gene's germline CDR1 is SGHRS and CDR2 YFSETQ. The ends lost 4 bases at V and 6 bases at J; junction bases unmatched: 7. The CDR3 sequence is 13 residues long. The CDR3 nucleotides are TGCGCCAGCAGCCTAACAGGGGCTATCGAGCAGTACTTC. Translating it yields CASSLTGAIEQYF.

CDR3 sequence (DNA): TGTGCCAGCAGCATCGCAGGGGGCGAGCAGTACTTC. Its protein product is CASSIAGGEQYF. The chain is built from TRBV5-4 and TRBJ2-7, with TRBD1 matching over 7 bases. Per germline, CDR1 SGHNT and CDR2 YYREEE (reference sequence). CDR3 length: 12 amino acids. V shed 4 bases and J 6 bases; nucleotides not matched to a gene: 4.

This chain links TRBV7-2 with TRBJ2-6; D is uncertain. Germline lookup yields CDR1 SGHTA and CDR2 FQGNSA. Trimming left V 4 bases short and J 0 bases short, with 7 bases between. The CDR3 is 15 residues long. The CDR3 region has the DNA TGTGCCAGCAGCTCCCCCAACTCTGGGGCCAACGTCCTGACTTTC. Translation gives CASSSPNSGANVLTF.

The chain recombines TRBV2 with TRBJ2-3, with D perhaps TRBD2 (5 bases). The germline gives CDR1 SNHLY, CDR2 FYNNEI. With 8 bases removed from V and 2 bases from J, the gap between germline ends came to 11 bases. The CDR3 is 13 amino acids. CDR3 sequence reads: CASCPDFTDTQYF. The CDR3 nucleotides read TGTGCCAGCTGCCCGGACTTCACAGATACGCAGTATTTT.

In this sample, this clone turned up once. The CDR3 bases are TGCAGCGCGGATAGGGACTCAATTTTGGGGAATGAGCAGTTCTTC. This sequence encodes CSADRDSILGNEQFF. The chain links TRBV29-1 to TRBJ2-1, with D tentatively TRBD2 (6 bases). V was trimmed by 7 bases and J by 7 bases, leaving 23 bases between them. Germline values: CDR1 SQVTM, CDR2 ANQGSEA. This CDR3 is built from 15 residues.

The gene calls are TRBV29-1 and TRBJ2-1; perhaps TRBD2 as D (5 bases). V lost 7 bases and J lost 0, with 10 bases in between. The CDR3 consists of 13 residues. Germline V CDR1 and CDR2: SQVTM, ANQGSEA. CDR3 coding DNA: TGCAGCGGAGGAGGCAGCTCCTACAATGAGCAGTTCTTC. It is translated as CSGGGSSYNEQFF.

A remark on this clone: The CDR3 ends on some other residue instead of the conserved phenylalanine or tryptophan, so this is likely a read error. The CDR3 region is CASSFQLNYGYTL. The CDR3 DNA sequence: TGTGCCAGCAGCTTTCAGCTTAACTATGGCTACACCCTC. V gene TRBV7-2 combines with J gene TRBJ1-2; D is undetermined. Trimming left V 3 bases short and J 1 base short, with 6 bases between. The CDR3 is made up of 13 amino acids. CDR1 and CDR2 (germline): SGHTA, FQGNSA.